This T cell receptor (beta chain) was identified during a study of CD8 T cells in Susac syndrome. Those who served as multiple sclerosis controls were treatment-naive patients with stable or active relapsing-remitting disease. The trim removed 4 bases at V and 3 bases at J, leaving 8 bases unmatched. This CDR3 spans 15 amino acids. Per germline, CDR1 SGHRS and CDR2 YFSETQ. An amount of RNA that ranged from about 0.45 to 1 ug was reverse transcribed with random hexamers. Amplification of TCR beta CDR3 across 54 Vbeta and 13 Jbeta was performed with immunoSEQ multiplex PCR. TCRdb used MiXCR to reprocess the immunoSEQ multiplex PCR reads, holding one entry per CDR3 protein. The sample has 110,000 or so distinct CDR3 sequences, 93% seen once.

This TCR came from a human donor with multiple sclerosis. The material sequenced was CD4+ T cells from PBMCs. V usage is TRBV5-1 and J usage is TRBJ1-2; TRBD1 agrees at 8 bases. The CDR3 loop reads CASSRGQEAYYGYTF. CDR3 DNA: TGCGCCAGCAGCCGGGGACAGGAAGCTTACTATGGCTACACCTTC.